Presented here are 20 T cell receptor beta chains from one specimen sequenced in a study of blood T cell repertoires in COVID-19. Assay used: immunoSEQ multiplex PCR; TCRdb lists only in-frame clones, some missing. The table includes approximately 90,000 clones, about 89% detected once. What was sequenced was peripheral blood. The receptor set was obtained from a man in his sixties with COVID-19, enrolled during active disease.

The chain links TRBV5-4 to TRBJ2-1; 7 bases line up with TRBD2. The V gene end was trimmed by 0 bases and the J gene end by 0 bases; junction bases not matched to a gene: 3. Germline lookup yields CDR1 SGHNT and CDR2 YYREEE (reference sequence). The length of the CDR3 is 16 residues. In DNA form, the CDR3 reads TGTGCCAGCAGCTTGGACCTAGCGGACTCCTACAATGAGCAGTTCTTC. Translation: CASSLDLADSYNEQFF.

The chain combines TRBV21-1 with TRBJ2-1; TRBD1, as called in the table, went unchecked against the DNA. TRBV21-1 is annotated as a pseudogene. This CDR3 has 17 residues. The CDR3 coding sequence is TGTGCCAGCAGTTGTGGACAGGGAAGAACTTTTTACAATGAGCAGTTCTTC. This translates into CASSCGQGRTFYNEQFF.

V and J are TRBV28 and TRBJ1-5, with TRBD1 matching over 7 bases. Per the germline V gene, CDR1 is MDHEN and CDR2 is SYDVKM. Losses at the gene ends were 8 bases for V and 4 bases for J; bases not matched to a gene: 5. This CDR3 has 13 residues. The CDR3 protein is CASSGTVNQPQHF. CDR3 DNA sequence: TGTGCCAGCTCCGGGACAGTGAATCAGCCCCAGCATTTT.

This clone was seen a handful of times. J is TRBJ1-1 and V is TRBV7-3; TRBD1 is a possible D gene (5 bases). The V and J ends lost 1 base and 7 bases respectively, with 10 bases between them. The CDR3 has 13 amino acids. Per the germline V gene, CDR1 is SGHTA and CDR2 is FQGTGA. CDR3 sequence: CASSLNAGGEAFF. The CDR3 DNA follows: TGTGCCAGCAGCTTAAACGCCGGGGGTGAAGCTTTCTTT. The variable domain in full, with the rest retrieved from reference TRBV7-3 and TRBJ1-1, is GAGVSQTPSNKVTEKGKYVELRCDPISGHTALYWYRQSLGQGPEFLIYFQGTGAADDSGLPNDRFFAVRPEGSVSTLKIQRTERGDSAVYLCASSLNAGGEAFFGQGTRLTVV.

The chain has TRBV9 and TRBJ2-5; 12 nucleotides match TRBD2. The germline V gene has CDR1 SGDLS and CDR2 YYNGEE. Trimming took 3 bases from V and 4 from J; bases not matched to a gene: 4. This CDR3 has 15 residues. Here the CDR3 reads CASSGLAGDRETQYF. CDR3 in DNA: TGTGCCAGCAGCGGACTAGCGGGAGATCGAGAGACCCAGTACTTC.

The rearrangement uses TRBV27 and TRBJ1-5; D remains ambiguous. The V gene's germline CDR1 is MNHEY and CDR2 SMNVEV (reference sequence). The CDR3 is 16 amino acids. V gave up 6 bases and J gave up 6 bases, with 21 bases separating them. CDR3 nucleotide sequence: TGTGCCAGCAGGAGGACCGGAACAGCGGAAGCTCAGCCCCAGCATTTT. This gives the protein CASRRTGTAEAQPQHF.

This clone occurred once. V and J are TRBV5-1 and TRBJ2-5; 8 nucleotides line up with TRBD1. Trimming at V came to 5 bases and at J to 1 base, leaving 1 base not matched to a gene. Germline values: CDR1 SGHRS, CDR2 YFSETQ. CDR3 length: 13 residues. CDR3 DNA sequence: TGCGCCAGCAGAGGGACAGGCCAAGAGACCCAGTACTTC. Amino acids: CASRGTGQETQYF.

The V and J genes are TRBV5-4 and TRBJ2-3; D possibly corresponds to TRBD2 (6 bases). The CDR3 has 16 amino acids. Germline CDR1 is SGHNT and CDR2 is YYREEE (reference sequence). The V gene lost 0 bases and the J gene lost 0 bases, with 11 bases spanning the gap. CDR3 bases: TGTGCCAGCAGCTTGGATGGCGGGGCTAGCACAGATACGCAGTATTTT. It yields the protein CASSLDGGASTDTQYF.

The chain links TRBV9 to TRBJ1-5, with D perhaps TRBD1 (5 bases). Trimming stripped 4 bases from V and 6 bases from J, with 14 bases between. The CDR3 is made up of 14 amino acids. CDR1 SGDLS and CDR2 YYNGEE come from the germline V gene. CDR3 in amino acids: CASSPQGRGQPQHF. The CDR3 nucleotides read TGTGCCAGCAGCCCGCAGGGTAGGGGTCAGCCCCAGCATTTT.

The chain employs TRBV2 and TRBJ2-3; tentatively, D is TRBD2 (7 bases). CDR1 is SNHLY, CDR2 FYNNEI, per germline. V shed 5 bases and J shed 1 base, with 10 bases lying between them. The CDR3 is 14 residues long. The DNA for the CDR3 is TGTGCCAGCAGTAACGGGGGGCGCACAGATACGCAGTATTTT. It is translated as CASSNGGRTDTQYF.

Comment on this clone: An end of the junction does not agree with germline; a read error may underlie this. V is TRBV7-3 and J is TRBJ2-7, with 11 bases identical to TRBD1. The CDR3 covers 12 residues. Germline V gives CDR1 SGHTA, CDR2 FQGTGA. CDR3 protein: CASSKDRGRLNF. The CDR3 DNA is TGTGCCAGCAGCAAGGACAGGGGGCGACTTAACTTC.

The rearrangement uses TRBV30 and TRBJ2-7; TRBD2 matches 11 bases. V shed 1 base and J 4 bases; nucleotides not matched to a gene: 6. Germline CDR1 and CDR2: GTSNPN and SVGIG (reference sequence). This CDR3 is built from 15 residues. In DNA form, the CDR3 reads TGTGCCTGGAGTGCTAGCGGGAGGCAATTGTACGAGCAGTACTTC. This codes for CAWSASGRQLYEQYF.

The genes are TRBV19 and TRBJ2-2; tentatively, D is TRBD2 (5 bases). There are 11 residues in the CDR3. Germline V gene sequence: CDR1 LNHDA, CDR2 SQIVND (reference sequence). Trimming stripped 7 bases from V and 7 bases from J, with 7 bases between. The CDR3 spells CASNEGGELFF. In nucleotides, the CDR3 is TGTGCCAGTAACGAGGGCGGGGAGCTGTTTTTT.

Comments on this clone: Within the sample, other DNA sequences also encode this same CDR3. The chain joins TRBV9 to TRBJ2-5; perhaps TRBD1 as D (5 bases). Trimming took 2 bases from V and 2 from J, leaving 7 bases between them. The V gene's germline CDR1 is SGDLS and CDR2 YYNGEE. This CDR3 region has 13 residues. The CDR3 loop reads CASSVQGQETQYF. In DNA form, the CDR3 reads TGTGCCAGCAGCGTCCAGGGTCAAGAGACCCAGTACTTC.

This chain links TRBV4-3 with TRBJ1-1; TRBD1 aligns across 8 bases. J lost 3 bases, V lost 3 bases, and 3 bases had no gene match. Germline values: CDR1 LGHNA, CDR2 YSLEER. The CDR3 consists of 14 residues. CDR3 in amino acids: CASSQDREDTEAFF. As DNA, the CDR3 is TGCGCCAGCAGCCAGGACAGGGAGGACACTGAAGCTTTCTTT.

This clone came up once. V and J are TRBV19 and TRBJ2-1; weak D call: TRBD2 (6 bases). Trimming took off 2 bases at V and 8 bases at J, with 10 bases between the two ends. The germline V gene encodes CDR1 LNHDA and CDR2 SQIVND (reference sequence). This CDR3 region has 13 residues. The DNA for the CDR3 is TGTGCCAGTAGTATATACGGGAGTCATGAGCAGTTCTTC. Translated: CASSIYGSHEQFF.

The V call is TRBV19, the J call TRBJ2-7; 8 nucleotides match TRBD1. This CDR3 region has 15 residues. The trim removed 4 bases at V and 4 bases at J, leaving 9 bases unmatched. The germline V gene has CDR1 LNHDA and CDR2 SQIVND (reference sequence). CDR3 sequence reads: CASSTRTGSQYEQYF. CDR3 sequence (DNA): TGTGCCAGTAGTACACGGACAGGGTCGCAGTACGAGCAGTACTTC.

The rearrangement joins TRBV4-1 to TRBJ1-1, with 12 bases that match TRBD1. The J segment lost 2 bases and the V segment lost 5 bases, leaving 6 bases of the junction unmatched. The CDR3 length is 16 residues. The V gene's germline CDR1 is MGHRA and CDR2 YSYEKL. The CDR3: CASSWGQGAGNTEAFF. The CDR3, as DNA: TGCGCCAGCAGCTGGGGACAGGGGGCGGGTAACACTGAAGCTTTCTTT.

The chain combines TRBV7-2 with TRBJ2-1; 7 positions match TRBD2. Germline V gene data show CDR1 as SGHTA and CDR2 as FQGNSA. With 1 base clipped from V and 0 bases from J, the junction kept 3 bases outside the gene matches. CDR3 length equals 16 residues. The CDR3, as DNA: TGTGCCAGCAGCTTAGGGCCTAGCGGCTCCTACAATGAGCAGTTCTTC. Encoded protein: CASSLGPSGSYNEQFF.

The J gene is TRBJ2-5, the V gene TRBV5-5, with TRBD2 identical over 8 bases. This CDR3 has 15 residues. CDR1 is SGHKS and CDR2 is YYEKEE in the germline V gene (reference sequence). The V segment lost 0 bases and the J segment 2 bases; nucleotides outside the gene matches: 3. DNA of the CDR3: TGTGCCAGCAGCTTGGTAGCGGGATTACAAGAGACCCAGTACTTC. Translated, it gives CASSLVAGLQETQYF.